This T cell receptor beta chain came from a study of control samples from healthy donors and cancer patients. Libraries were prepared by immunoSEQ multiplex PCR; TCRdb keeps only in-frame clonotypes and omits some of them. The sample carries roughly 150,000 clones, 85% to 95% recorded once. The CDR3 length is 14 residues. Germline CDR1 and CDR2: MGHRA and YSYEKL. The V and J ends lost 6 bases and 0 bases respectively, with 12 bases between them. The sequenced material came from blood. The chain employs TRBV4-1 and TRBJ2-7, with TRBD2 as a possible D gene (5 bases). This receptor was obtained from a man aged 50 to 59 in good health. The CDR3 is CASRVEGSSYEQYF. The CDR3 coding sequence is TGCGCCAGCAGGGTCGAGGGCTCCTCCTACGAGCAGTACTTC.